The 9 T cell receptor beta chains below were found in one sample sequenced in a study of early T cells in non-severe SARS-CoV-2 infection. TCRdb redid the calling of the 5' RACE reads with MiXCR, one entry per CDR3 protein. The repertoire consists of 43,000 or so distinct CDR3 sequences, with 3% to 4% occurring once and the leading ten covering just over 3%. The sample was whole blood. These receptor sequences come from an adult who was a healthcare worker with PCR-confirmed SARS-CoV-2 infection or an uninfected control (not recorded which).

This clonotype was picked up many times. The rearrangement uses TRBV10-2 and TRBJ2-3, with 7 bases aligning to TRBD2. CDR3 size: 15 residues. V shed 4 bases and J 4 bases; nucleotides not matched to a gene: 8. The germline CDR1 and CDR2 sequences are WSHSY and SAAADI. As DNA, the CDR3 is TGCGCCAGCAGTGGTCCCGTAGCGGGTGCAGATACGCAGTATTTT. Protein sequence: CASSGPVAGADTQYF.

A note on this clonotype: A much larger clone sits a single nucleotide away, making a read error possible. The chain has TRBV29-1 and TRBJ2-1; D perhaps matches TRBD2 (6 bases). CDR3 length: 15 residues. Looked up from germline, CDR1 is SQVTM and CDR2 is ANQGSEA. The DNA of the CDR3 is TGCTGCGGGGTTTATCAACTTACAGCCTACAATGAGCAGTTCTTC. Its translation is CCGVYQLTAYNEQFF.

This clonotype was seen more than once but under ten times. This chain uses TRBV12-3 or TRBV12-4 with TRBJ2-1, with 9 bases that match TRBD2. The CDR3 has 13 residues. V trimming: 6 bases; J trimming: 9 bases; junction bases outside the gene matches: 6. The CDR3 DNA reads TGTGCCAGCAGCCGCGGACTAGCGCGTGAGCAGTTCTTC. It is translated as CASSRGLAREQFF.

This clonotype was seen at least ten times. The V call is TRBV3-1, the J call TRBJ2-6; no clear D. V lost 1 base, J lost 2 bases, and 6 bases lay in between. The germline CDR1 and CDR2 sequences are LGHDT and YNNKEL (reference sequence). This CDR3 is built from 15 residues. The CDR3 spells CASSQGLAGANVLTF. CDR3 DNA: TGTGCCAGCAGCCAAGGTTTGGCTGGGGCCAACGTCCTGACTTTC.

This clonotype has at least ten counts. J is TRBJ2-3 and V is TRBV7-9, with 12 bases matching TRBD1. Germline V gene lookup returns CDR1 SEHNR and CDR2 FQNEAQ (reference sequence). The V and J ends lost 5 bases and 4 bases, in that order; junction bases with no gene match: 1. This CDR3 spans 14 amino acids. As DNA, the CDR3 is TGTGCCAGCAGCCGGGACAGGGGGCCAGATACGCAGTATTTT. Translation gives CASSRDRGPDTQYF.

This clonotype was seen at least ten times. The chain carries TRBV27 and TRBJ2-6; D unresolved. CDR1 MNHEY and CDR2 SMNVEV come from the germline V gene (reference sequence). The CDR3 loop spans 14 amino acids. The V gene lost 7 bases and the J gene lost 3 bases, with 10 bases spanning the gap. The CDR3: CASTVMNGANVLTF. CDR3 nucleotides: TGTGCCAGCACCGTTATGAATGGGGCCAACGTCCTGACTTTC.

This clonotype was recorded many times. One end of the junction fails to match germline, which may point to a read error. The rearrangement links TRBV19 to TRBJ2-1, with 10 nucleotides matching TRBD2. Germline V CDR1 and CDR2: LNHDA, SQIVND (reference sequence). This CDR3 has 17 residues. This CDR3 reads CASSRRASGSTYKEQFF. The CDR3 DNA sequence: TGTGCCAGTAGTAGAAGGGCTAGCGGGAGTACCTACAAAGAGCAGTTCTTC.

This clonotype was seen at least ten times. The chain links TRBV4-1 to TRBJ2-5; D is uncertain. The CDR3 loop spans 12 amino acids. V was clipped by 0 bases and J by 3 bases, with 2 bases between them. Germline V CDR1 and CDR2: MGHRA, YSYEKL. CDR3 residues: CASSQDKETQYF. As DNA, the CDR3 is TGCGCCAGCAGCCAAGATAAAGAGACCCAGTACTTC.

As regards this clonotype: This may be a read error, as it is one base from a much larger clone. The chain uses TRBV7-9 and TRBJ1-1; D not resolved. The CDR3 has 12 residues. Germline assignment: CDR1 SEHNR and CDR2 FQNEAQ (reference sequence). The CDR3 here is CVSSFPNTEAFF. The CDR3 bases are TGTGTCAGCAGCTTCCCTAACACTGAAGCTTTCTTT.